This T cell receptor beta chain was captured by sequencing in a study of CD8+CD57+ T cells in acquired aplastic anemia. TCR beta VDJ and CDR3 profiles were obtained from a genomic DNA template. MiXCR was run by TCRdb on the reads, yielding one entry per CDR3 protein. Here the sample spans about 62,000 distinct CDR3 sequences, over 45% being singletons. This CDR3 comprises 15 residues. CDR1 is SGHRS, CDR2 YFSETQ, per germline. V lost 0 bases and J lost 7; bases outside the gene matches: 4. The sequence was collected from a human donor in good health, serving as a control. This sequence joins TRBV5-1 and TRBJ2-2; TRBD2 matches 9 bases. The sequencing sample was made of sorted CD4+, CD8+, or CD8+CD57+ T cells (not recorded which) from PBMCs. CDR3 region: CASSLVAGAGGELFF. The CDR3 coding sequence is TGCGCCAGCAGCTTGGTAGCGGGAGCTGGCGGGGAGCTGTTTTTT. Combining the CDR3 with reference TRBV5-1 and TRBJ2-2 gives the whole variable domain KAGVTQTPRYLIKTRGQQVTLSCSPISGHRSVSWYQQTPGQGLQFLFEYFSETQRNKGNFPGRFSGRQFSNSRSEMNVSTLELGDSALYLCASSLVAGAGGELFFGEGSRLTVL.